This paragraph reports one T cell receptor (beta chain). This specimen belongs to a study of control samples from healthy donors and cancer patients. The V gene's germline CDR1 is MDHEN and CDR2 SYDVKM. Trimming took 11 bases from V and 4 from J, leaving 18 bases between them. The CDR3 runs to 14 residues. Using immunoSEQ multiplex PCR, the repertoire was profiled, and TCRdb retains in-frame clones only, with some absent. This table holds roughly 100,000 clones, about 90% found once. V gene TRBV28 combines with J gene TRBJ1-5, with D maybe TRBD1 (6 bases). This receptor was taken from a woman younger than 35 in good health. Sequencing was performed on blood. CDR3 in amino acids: CAGRTGTQNQPQHF. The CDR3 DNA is TGTGCCGGCCGCACCGGGACACAAAATCAGCCCCAGCATTTT.